This TCR beta chain was retrieved from a study of blood T cell repertoires in COVID-19. Authors' analysis steps: For nucleated cells, counts were estimated from reference gene primer amplification. Data came from immunoSEQ multiplex PCR; TCRdb stores just in-frame clones and leaves some out. V, J and clone size are those of that table, while D and trimming were read from the DNA. The data show about 190,000 clones, roughly 80% seen once. The CDR3 totals 15 residues. Germline-derived CDR1 and CDR2 are MNHNY and SVGAGI (reference sequence). Trimming took 0 bases from V and 3 from J, leaving 9 bases between them.

The chain combines TRBV6-6 with TRBJ1-5; tentatively, D is TRBD1 (6 bases). Material: peripheral blood. This clonotype was sampled from a woman in her 30s with acute or convalescent COVID-19. CDR3 DNA sequence: TGTGCCAGCAGTTACTCTAACAGGGCCAATCAGCCCCAGCATTTT. Its protein product is CASSYSNRANQPQHF.